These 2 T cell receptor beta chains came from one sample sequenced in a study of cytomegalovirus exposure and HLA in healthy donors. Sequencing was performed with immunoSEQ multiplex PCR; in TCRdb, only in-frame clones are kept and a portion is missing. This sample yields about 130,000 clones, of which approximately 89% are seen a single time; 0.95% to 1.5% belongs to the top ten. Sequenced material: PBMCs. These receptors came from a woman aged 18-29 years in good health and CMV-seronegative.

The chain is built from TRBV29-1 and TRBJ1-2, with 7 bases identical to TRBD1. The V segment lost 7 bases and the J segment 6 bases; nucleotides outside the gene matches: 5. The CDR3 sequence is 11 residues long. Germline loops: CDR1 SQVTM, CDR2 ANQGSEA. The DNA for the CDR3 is TGCAGCGCTACAGGGGTGGATGGCTACACCTTC. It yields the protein CSATGVDGYTF.

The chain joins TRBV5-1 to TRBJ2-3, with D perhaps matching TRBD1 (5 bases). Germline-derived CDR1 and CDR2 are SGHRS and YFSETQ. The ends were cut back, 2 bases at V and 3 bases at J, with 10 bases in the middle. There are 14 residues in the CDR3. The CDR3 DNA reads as TGCGCCAGCAGCTTTGGTACAGGTACAGATACGCAGTATTTT. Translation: CASSFGTGTDTQYF.